The clone carrying this TCR beta chain was seen a few times. These data come from a study of CD8 T cells in ankylosing spondylitis. TCRdb itself ran the 5' RACE reads through MiXCR, one entry per CDR3 protein. The repertoire consists of about 220,000 distinct CDR3 sequences, with roughly a tenth occurring once and the leading ten covering roughly a fifth. Material for sequencing was blood, either unsorted or a sorted T cell fraction (not recorded which). This receptor was obtained from a male donor with ankylosing spondylitis or in good health (not recorded which).

The CDR3 sequence: CSATGGLNTGELFF. CDR3 nucleotide sequence: TGCAGTGCTACCGGGGGCCTGAACACCGGGGAGCTGTTTTTT. The rearrangement joins TRBV20-1 to TRBJ2-2, with D possibly being TRBD1 or TRBD2 (6 bases each). Trimming shortened V by 4 bases and J by 1 base, and 10 bases separated the two germline ends. This CDR3 region has 14 residues. Germline lookup yields CDR1 DFQATT and CDR2 SNEGSKA (reference sequence).